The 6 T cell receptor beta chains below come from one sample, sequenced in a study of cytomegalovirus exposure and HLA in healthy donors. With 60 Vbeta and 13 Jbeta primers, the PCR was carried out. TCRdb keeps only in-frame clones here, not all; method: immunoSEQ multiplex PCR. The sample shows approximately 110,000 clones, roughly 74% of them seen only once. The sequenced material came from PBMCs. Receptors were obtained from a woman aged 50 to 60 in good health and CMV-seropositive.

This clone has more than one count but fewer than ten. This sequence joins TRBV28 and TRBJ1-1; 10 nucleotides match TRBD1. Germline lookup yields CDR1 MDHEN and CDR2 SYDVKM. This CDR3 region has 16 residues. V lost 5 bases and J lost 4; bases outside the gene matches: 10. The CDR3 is CASSPGGQGRGTEAFF. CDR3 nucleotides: TGTGCCAGCAGTCCCGGGGGACAGGGGAGAGGCACTGAAGCTTTCTTT.

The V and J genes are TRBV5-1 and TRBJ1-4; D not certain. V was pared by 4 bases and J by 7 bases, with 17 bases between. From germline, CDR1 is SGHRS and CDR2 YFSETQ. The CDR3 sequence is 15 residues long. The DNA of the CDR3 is TGCGCCAGCAGCCAAACAGTCAGTCTACCTGAAAAACTGTTTTTT. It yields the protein CASSQTVSLPEKLFF.

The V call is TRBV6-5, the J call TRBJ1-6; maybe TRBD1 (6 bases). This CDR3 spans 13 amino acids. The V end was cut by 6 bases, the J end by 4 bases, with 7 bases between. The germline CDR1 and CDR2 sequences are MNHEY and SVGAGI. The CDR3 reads CASRTGYNSPLHF. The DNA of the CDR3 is TGTGCCAGCAGGACAGGTTATAATTCACCCCTCCACTTT.

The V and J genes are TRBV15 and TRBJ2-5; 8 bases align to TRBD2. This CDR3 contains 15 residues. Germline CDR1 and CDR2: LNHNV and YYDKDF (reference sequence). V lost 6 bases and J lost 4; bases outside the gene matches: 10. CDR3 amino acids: CATRSTSAVGETQYF. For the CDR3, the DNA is TGTGCCACCAGGTCGACTAGCGCCGTTGGAGAGACCCAGTACTTC.

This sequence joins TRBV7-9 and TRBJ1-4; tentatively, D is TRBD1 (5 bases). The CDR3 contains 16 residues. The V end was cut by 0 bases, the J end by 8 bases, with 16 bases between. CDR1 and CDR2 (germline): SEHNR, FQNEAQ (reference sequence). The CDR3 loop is CASSLALGRVREKLFF. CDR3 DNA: TGTGCCAGCAGCTTAGCGCTCGGCAGGGTGCGCGAAAAACTGTTTTTT.

The CDR3 sequence is CASSLIGSYNEQFF. In nucleotides, the CDR3 is TGTGCCAGCAGCTTAATCGGCTCCTACAATGAGCAGTTCTTC. The chain employs TRBV7-2 and TRBJ2-1; D is uncertain. The CDR3 covers 14 residues. Germline V gene data show CDR1 as SGHTA and CDR2 as FQGNSA. The V end lost 2 bases, the J end lost 0 bases, and 5 bases lay between the germline ends.